A selection of T cell receptor beta chains follows, all from one sample in a study of regulatory T cells in long-lasting Graves disease. TCRdb analysed the multiplex PCR reads with MiXCR anew, one entry per CDR3 protein. The sample has fewer than 650,000 distinct CDR3 sequences, about 16% seen once. The sample was also reused in another study, on T cells in Graves' hyperthyroidism and ophthalmopathy.

This specimen was peripheral blood mononuclear cells (PBMCs), taken at new diagnosis, from a patient treated with antithyroid drugs. These receptors were taken from a woman aged 25 to 39 with Graves disease. CDR3s include the opening cysteine and the closing phenylalanine or tryptophan. Fields, in order: CDR3 protein, J gene, clone size, V gene. Not all rows give a size; the values are once, few, many and, for expanded clones, a class.

CDR3aa: CASAFPLGTALFF; j_gene: TRBJ2-1; abundance: .; v_gene: TRBV25-1
CDR3aa: CASTWDSQSYEQYF; j_gene: TRBJ2-7; abundance: .; v_gene: TRBV6-1
CDR3aa: CASSVASSGGVYEQYF; j_gene: TRBJ2-7; abundance: .; v_gene: TRBV9
CDR3aa: CASSLVVAGVGEQYF; j_gene: TRBJ2-7; abundance: .; v_gene: TRBV7-6
CDR3aa: CATSSYDTEAFF; j_gene: TRBJ1-1; abundance: many; v_gene: TRBV15
CDR3aa: CASSSRVSNTIYF; j_gene: TRBJ1-3; abundance: .; v_gene: TRBV27
CDR3aa: CASSQLQGAGQPQHF; j_gene: TRBJ1-5; abundance: many; v_gene: TRBV3-1
CDR3aa: CSARNPQDTEAFF; j_gene: TRBJ1-1; abundance: many; v_gene: TRBV20-1
CDR3aa: CSASGTAYEQYF; j_gene: TRBJ2-7; abundance: .; v_gene: TRBV20-1
CDR3aa: CSANGWDRGSDTQYF; j_gene: TRBJ2-3; abundance: .; v_gene: TRBV20-1
CDR3aa: CASSLARAGANVLTF; j_gene: TRBJ2-6; abundance: few; v_gene: TRBV7-9
CDR3aa: CASSSFGGGGEKLFF; j_gene: TRBJ1-4; abundance: .; v_gene: TRBV7-9
CDR3aa: CASSLGGVNTGELFF; j_gene: TRBJ2-2; abundance: many; v_gene: TRBV12-3/TRBV12-4
CDR3aa: CAWSRGPNSPLHF; j_gene: TRBJ1-6; abundance: few; v_gene: TRBV30
CDR3aa: CAWEGWAQETQYF; j_gene: TRBJ2-5; abundance: many; v_gene: TRBV30